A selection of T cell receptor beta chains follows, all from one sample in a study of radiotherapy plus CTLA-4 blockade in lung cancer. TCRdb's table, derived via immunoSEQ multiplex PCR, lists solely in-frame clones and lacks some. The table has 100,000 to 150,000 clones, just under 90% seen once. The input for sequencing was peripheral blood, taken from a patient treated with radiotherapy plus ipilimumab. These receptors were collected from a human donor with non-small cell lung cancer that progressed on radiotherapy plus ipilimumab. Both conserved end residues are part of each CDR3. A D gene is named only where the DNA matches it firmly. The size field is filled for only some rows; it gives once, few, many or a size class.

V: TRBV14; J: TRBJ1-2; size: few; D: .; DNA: TGTGCCAGCAGCCCATTGGGCGTAGACTATGGCTACACCTTC; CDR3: CASSPLGVDYGYTF
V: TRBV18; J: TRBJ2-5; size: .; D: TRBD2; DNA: TGTGCCAGCTCACCGGACGGGAGGGAGACCCAGTACTTC; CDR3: CASSPDGRETQYF
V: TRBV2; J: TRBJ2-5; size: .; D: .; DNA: TGTGCCAGCAGTGTAGATATAGCGCGGAACCAAGAGACCCAGTACTTC; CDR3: CASSVDIARNQETQYF
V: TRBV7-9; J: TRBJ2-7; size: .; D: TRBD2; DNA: TGTGCCAGCAGCTTAGGGGTGGCGGGAGTAGCCTACGAGCAGTACTTC; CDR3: CASSLGVAGVAYEQYF
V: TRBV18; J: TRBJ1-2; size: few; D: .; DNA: TGTGCCAGCTCACCAGCGGCCGACTATGGCTACACCTTC; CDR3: CASSPAADYGYTF
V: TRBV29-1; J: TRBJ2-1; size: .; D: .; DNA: TGCAGCGTGGTAGAGGTCCCGCGCAACAATGAGCAGTTCTTC; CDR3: CSVVEVPRNNEQFF
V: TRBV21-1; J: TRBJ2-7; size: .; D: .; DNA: TGTGCCAGCAGCAAAACCATGAGCAGGGTCTACGAGCAGTACTTC; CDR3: CASSKTMSRVYEQYF
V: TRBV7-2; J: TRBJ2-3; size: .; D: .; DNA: TGTGCCAGCAGCTTAGCGGGAGTGGTAGATACGCAGTATTTT; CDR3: CASSLAGVVDTQYF
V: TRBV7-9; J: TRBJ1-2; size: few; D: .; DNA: TGTGCCAGCAGCTTAGGGAGGGATGGCTACACCTTC; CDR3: CASSLGRDGYTF
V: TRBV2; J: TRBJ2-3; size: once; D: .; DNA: TGTGCCAGCGGTCTTTCAGATACGCAGTATTTT; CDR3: CASGLSDTQYF
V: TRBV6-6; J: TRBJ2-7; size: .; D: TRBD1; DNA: TGCGCCAGCAGCTGGGACAGAACCTACGAGCAGTACTTC; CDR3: CASSWDRTYEQYF
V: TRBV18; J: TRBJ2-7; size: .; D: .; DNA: TGTGCCAGCTCACCTGGATCCTACGAGCAGTACTTC; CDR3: CASSPGSYEQYF
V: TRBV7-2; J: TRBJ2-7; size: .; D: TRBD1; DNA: TGTGCCAGCACCCGGGACAGACGCTACGAGCAGTACTTC; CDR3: CASTRDRRYEQYF
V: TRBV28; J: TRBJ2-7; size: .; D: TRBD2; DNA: TGTGCCAGCACTGTAGCGGGTACAAACCTCGGCTACGAGCAGTACTTC; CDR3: CASTVAGTNLGYEQYF
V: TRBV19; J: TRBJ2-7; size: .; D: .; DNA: TGTGCCAGTAGTTGGGGGGGCGTTTACGAGCAGTACTTC; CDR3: CASSWGGVYEQYF
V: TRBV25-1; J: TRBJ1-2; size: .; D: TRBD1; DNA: TGTGCCAGCAACGGACAGGGGGCCGGTGGCTACACCTTC; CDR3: CASNGQGAGGYTF
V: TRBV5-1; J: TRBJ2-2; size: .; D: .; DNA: TGCGCGTCGGGACAGAACACCGGGGAGCTGTTTTTT; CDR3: CASGQNTGELFF
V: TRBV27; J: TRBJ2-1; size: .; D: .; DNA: TGTGCCAGCAGTCCCATGGACAGCACGAATGAGCAGTTCTTC; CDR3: CASSPMDSTNEQFF
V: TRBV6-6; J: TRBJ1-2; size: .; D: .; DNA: TGTGCCAGCTTCAACGGGGTGCGGGTCTATGGCTACACCTTC; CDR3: CASFNGVRVYGYTF
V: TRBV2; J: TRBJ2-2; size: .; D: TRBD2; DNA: TGTGCCAGCCGACTAGCGGGAACCGGGGAGCTGTTTTTT; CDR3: CASRLAGTGELFF
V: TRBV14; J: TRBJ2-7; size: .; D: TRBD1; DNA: TGTGCCAGCAGCGACAGGGGAGGTTTTTACGAGCAGTACTTC; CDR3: CASSDRGGFYEQYF
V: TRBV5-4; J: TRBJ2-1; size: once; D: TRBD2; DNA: TGTGCCAGCAGCTCACGGACTAGCGGGAGTAACAATGAGCAGTTCTTC; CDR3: CASSSRTSGSNNEQFF
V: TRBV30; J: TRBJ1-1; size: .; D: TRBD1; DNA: TGTGCCTGGAGTTGGGGACAGGGTAGTACTGAAGCTTTCTTT; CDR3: CAWSWGQGSTEAFF
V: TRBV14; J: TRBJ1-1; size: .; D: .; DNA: TGTGCCAGCAGCCAAGAGTCAGGCGGACGAGCTTTCTTT; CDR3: CASSQESGGRAFF
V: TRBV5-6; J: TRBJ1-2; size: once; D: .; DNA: TGTGCCAGCAGCTTGGAACAGATTAACTATGGCTACACCTTC; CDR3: CASSLEQINYGYTF
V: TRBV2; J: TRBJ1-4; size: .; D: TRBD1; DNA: TGTGCCAGCAGTGAAGGAAAGGGACAGGGGTATGGTGAAAAACTGTTTTTT; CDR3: CASSEGKGQGYGEKLFF
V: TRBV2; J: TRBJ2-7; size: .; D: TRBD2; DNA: TGTGCCAGCAGGGACGGGACTAAAGACGAGCAGTACTTC; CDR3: CASRDGTKDEQYF
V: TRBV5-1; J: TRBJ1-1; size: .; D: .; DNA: TGCGCCAGCAGCTGGCAGGGCTTTGAAATGAACACTGAAGCTTTCTTT; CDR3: CASSWQGFEMNTEAFF
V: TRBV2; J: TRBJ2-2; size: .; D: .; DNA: TGTGCCTCCGGCCCCTTTCGTTTCGGGGAGCTGTTTTTT; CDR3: CASGPFRFGELFF
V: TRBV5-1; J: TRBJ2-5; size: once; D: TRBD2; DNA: TGCGCCAGCAGCGGCGGGACCGGGGGTAGCGGGAGTCAAGAGACCCAGTACTTC; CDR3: CASSGGTGGSGSQETQYF
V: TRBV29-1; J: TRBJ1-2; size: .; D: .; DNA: TGCAGCGTGCAAGGCGTTGGAACATATGGCTACACCTTC; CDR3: CSVQGVGTYGYTF
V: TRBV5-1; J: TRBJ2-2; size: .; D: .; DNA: TGCGCCAGCAGCTTTGGGAACACCGGGGAGCTGTTTTTT; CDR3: CASSFGNTGELFF
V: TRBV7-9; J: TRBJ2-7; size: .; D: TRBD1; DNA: TGTGCCAGCAGCATACTACAGGGGTACGAGCAGTACTTC; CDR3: CASSILQGYEQYF
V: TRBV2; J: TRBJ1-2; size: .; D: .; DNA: TGTGCCAGCAATGAGAACTATGGCTACACCTTC; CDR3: CASNENYGYTF
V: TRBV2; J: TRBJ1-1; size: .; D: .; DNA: TGTGCCAGCCATCGGACCCAAAACACTGAAGCTTTCTTT; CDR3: CASHRTQNTEAFF
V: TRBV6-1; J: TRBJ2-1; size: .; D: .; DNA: TGTGCCAGCAGTGCGTGGTTGCGGGACTCCTACAATGAGCAGTTCTTC; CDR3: CASSAWLRDSYNEQFF
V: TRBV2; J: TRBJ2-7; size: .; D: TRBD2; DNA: TGTGCCAGCAGTGAAATCACTAGCGGGAACGGGCAGTACTTC; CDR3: CASSEITSGNGQYF
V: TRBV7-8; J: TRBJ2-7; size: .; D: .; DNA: TGTGCCAGCAGCCTTCGACAGGAGCCCTACGAGCAGTACTTC; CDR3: CASSLRQEPYEQYF
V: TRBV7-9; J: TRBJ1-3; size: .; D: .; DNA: TGTGCCAGCAGCTTAGGCAGCTCTGGAAACACCATATATTTT; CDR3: CASSLGSSGNTIYF
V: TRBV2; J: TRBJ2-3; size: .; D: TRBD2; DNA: TGTGCCGTTTTAGCGGGCCTAAGCACAGATACGCAGTATTTT; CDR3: CAVLAGLSTDTQYF
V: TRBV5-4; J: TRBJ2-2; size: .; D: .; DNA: TGTGCCAGCACCCCCGACCCACAGGGCACCGGGGAGCTGTTTTTT; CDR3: CASTPDPQGTGELFF
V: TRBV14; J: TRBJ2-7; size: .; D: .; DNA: TGTGCCAGCAGCCAAGTTCCTTTCTACGAGCAGTACTTC; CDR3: CASSQVPFYEQYF
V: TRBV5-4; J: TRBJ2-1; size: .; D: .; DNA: TGTGCCAGCAGCGCTTACGGCTCCTACAATGAGCAGTTCTTC; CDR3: CASSAYGSYNEQFF
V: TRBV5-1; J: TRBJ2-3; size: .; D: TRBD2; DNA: TGCGCCAGCAGCAAAGGACTAGCGGGCACAGATACGCAGTATTTT; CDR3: CASSKGLAGTDTQYF
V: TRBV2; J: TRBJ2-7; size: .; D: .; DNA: TGTGCCAGCACCTTGCCGGTTAGCGTCAGCTCCTACGAGCAGTACTTC; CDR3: CASTLPVSVSSYEQYF